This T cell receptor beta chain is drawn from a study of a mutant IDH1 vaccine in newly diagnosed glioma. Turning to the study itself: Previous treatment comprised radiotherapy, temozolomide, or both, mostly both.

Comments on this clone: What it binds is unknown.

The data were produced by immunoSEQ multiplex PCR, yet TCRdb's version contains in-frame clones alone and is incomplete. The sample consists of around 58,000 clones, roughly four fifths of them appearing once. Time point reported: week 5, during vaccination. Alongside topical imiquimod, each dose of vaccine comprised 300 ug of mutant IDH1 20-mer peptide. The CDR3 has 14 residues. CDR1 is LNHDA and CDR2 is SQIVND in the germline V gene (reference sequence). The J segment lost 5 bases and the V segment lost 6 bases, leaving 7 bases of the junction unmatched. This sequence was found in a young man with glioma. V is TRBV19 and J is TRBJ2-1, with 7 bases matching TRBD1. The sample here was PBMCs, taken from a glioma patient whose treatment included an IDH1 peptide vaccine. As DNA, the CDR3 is TGTGCCAGTAGCTACATCGACAGGGACAATGAGCAGTTCTTC. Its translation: CASSYIDRDNEQFF.